The present T cell receptor (beta chain) was sequenced within a study of response to subunit inactivated influenza vaccine. TCRdb re-called the RT-PCR reads with MiXCR, one entry per CDR3 protein. The sample lists some 300,000 distinct CDR3 sequences; about 20% were seen once. This clonotype was seen a handful of times. The length of the CDR3 is 15 residues. V was shortened by 0 bases and J by 6 bases, with 14 bases between the two germline ends. In germline, CDR1 is MNHEY, CDR2 SMNVEV (reference sequence). This sample comprised PBMCs from blood, obtained about 19 months after vaccination. This chain uses TRBV27 with TRBJ1-2; D call uncertain. This TCR was sampled from a man between 50 and 69 years old who received an inactivated influenza vaccine. The CDR3 is CASSLSWSGVNGYTF. The CDR3 DNA is TGTGCCAGCAGTTTATCTTGGTCGGGAGTTAATGGCTACACCTTC.